This T cell receptor beta chain was found in a study of blood T cell repertoires in COVID-19. Study in general: T cells, B-cell-depleted T cells, or PBMCs provided the cDNA or gDNA that served as material.

TCRdb's copy holds only in-frame clones and misses some; the assay was immunoSEQ multiplex PCR. The sample gives approximately 190,000 clones, approximately 84% of which show up once; approximately 5.1% is in the top ten. The sample was peripheral blood. The TCR was taken from a woman in her seventies with active or convalescent COVID-19.

CDR3 amino acids: CASSQSHPSGLSYEQYF. CDR3 coding DNA: TGCGCCAGCAGCCAATCTCATCCTAGCGGGCTCTCCTACGAGCAGTACTTC. The V and J genes are TRBV4-1 and TRBJ2-7; 8 positions agree with TRBD2. From germline, CDR1 is MGHRA and CDR2 YSYEKL. The CDR3 contains 17 residues. After removal of 2 bases from V and 0 bases from J, the junction contained 9 bases not matched to a gene.